The next 4 T cell receptor beta chains were all read from a single sample in a study of blood T cell repertoires in COVID-19. Sequenced by immunoSEQ multiplex PCR; TCRdb stores in-frame clones only, minus some. The sample holds 350,000 to 400,000 clones, 85% to 90% seen once. The sequenced sample consisted of PBMCs or T cells enriched from blood (not recorded which). These receptors were collected from a woman aged 30 to 39 who had recovered from COVID-19.

The J gene is TRBJ1-2, the V gene TRBV4-2; D is possibly TRBD1 (6 bases). Germline CDR1 and CDR2: LGHNA and YNFKEQ. CDR3 size: 17 residues. Between the trimmed V and J ends, which lost 0 bases and 4 bases, there was a span of 18 bases. CDR3 residues: CASSQDGRGSRGYGYTF. Here the CDR3 DNA reads TGTGCCAGCAGCCAAGATGGCAGGGGCTCTCGCGGCTATGGCTACACCTTC.

J is TRBJ1-4 and V is TRBV28; the D is unclear. Trimming pared 4 bases from V and 8 bases from J, leaving 14 bases between. From germline, CDR1 is MDHEN and CDR2 SYDVKM. The CDR3 consists of 14 residues. DNA of the CDR3: TGTGCCAGCAGTTCCCCCAGTCGCGGGGAAAAACTGTTTTTT. Protein sequence: CASSSPSRGEKLFF.

The chain recombines TRBV11-2 with TRBJ2-7, with a tentative D call TRBD2 (6 bases). Germline CDR1 reads SGHAT; CDR2 reads FQNNGV. The CDR3 totals 14 residues. The V end lost 4 bases, the J end lost 0 bases, and 10 bases lay between the germline ends. The CDR3 is CASSSWEASYEQYF. The DNA of the CDR3 is TGTGCCAGCAGCTCCTGGGAGGCCTCCTACGAGCAGTACTTC.

This clone is a singleton in its sample. This chain uses TRBV11-3 with TRBJ2-3; D perhaps matches TRBD2 (5 bases). This CDR3 comprises 13 residues. Germline assignment: CDR1 SGHNT and CDR2 YENEEA. V was cut by 4 bases and J by 8 bases, with 13 bases left in between. The CDR3 sequence is CASSSDLLATQYF. The CDR3 region has the DNA TGTGCCAGCAGCTCCGATTTGCTAGCTACGCAGTATTTT.